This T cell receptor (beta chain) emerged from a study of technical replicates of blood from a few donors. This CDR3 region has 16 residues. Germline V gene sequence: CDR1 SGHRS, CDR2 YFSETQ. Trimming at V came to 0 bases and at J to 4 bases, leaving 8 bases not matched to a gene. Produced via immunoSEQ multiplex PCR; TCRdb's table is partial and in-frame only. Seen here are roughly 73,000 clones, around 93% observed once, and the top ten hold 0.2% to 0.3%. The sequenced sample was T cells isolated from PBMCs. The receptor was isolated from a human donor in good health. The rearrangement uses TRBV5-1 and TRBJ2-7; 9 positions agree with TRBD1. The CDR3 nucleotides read TGCGCCAGCAGCTTGGGACCCGGACAGGGGAGGTACGAGCAGTACTTC. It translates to CASSLGPGQGRYEQYF.